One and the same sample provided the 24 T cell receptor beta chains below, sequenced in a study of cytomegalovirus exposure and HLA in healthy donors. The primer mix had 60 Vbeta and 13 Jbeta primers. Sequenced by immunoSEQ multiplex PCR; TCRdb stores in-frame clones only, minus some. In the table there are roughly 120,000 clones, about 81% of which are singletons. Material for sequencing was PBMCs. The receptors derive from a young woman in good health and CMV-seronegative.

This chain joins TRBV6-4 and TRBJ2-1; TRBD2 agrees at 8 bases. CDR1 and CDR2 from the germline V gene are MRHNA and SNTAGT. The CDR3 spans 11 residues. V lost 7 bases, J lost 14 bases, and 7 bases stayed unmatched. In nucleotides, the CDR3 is TGTGCCAGCATCACGGGGACTAGAAAGTTCTTC. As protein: CASITGTRKFF.

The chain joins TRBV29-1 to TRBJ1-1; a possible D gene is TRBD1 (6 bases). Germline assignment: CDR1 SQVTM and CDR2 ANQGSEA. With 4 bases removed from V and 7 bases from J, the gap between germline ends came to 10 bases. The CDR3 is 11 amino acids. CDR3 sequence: CSVVRQDEAFF. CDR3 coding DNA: TGCAGCGTTGTCCGACAGGATGAAGCTTTCTTT.

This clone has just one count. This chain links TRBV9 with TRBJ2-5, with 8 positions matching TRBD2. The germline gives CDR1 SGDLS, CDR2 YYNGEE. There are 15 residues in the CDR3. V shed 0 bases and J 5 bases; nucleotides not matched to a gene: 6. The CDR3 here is CASSVAGGSGETQYF. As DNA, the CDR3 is TGTGCCAGCAGCGTAGCGGGGGGGAGTGGTGAGACCCAGTACTTC.

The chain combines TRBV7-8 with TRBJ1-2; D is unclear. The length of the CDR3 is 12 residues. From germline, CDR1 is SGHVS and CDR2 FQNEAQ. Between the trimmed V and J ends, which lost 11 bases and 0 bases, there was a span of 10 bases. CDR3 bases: TGTGCCGGAAAGGACTCTAACTATGGCTACACCTTC. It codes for CAGKDSNYGYTF.

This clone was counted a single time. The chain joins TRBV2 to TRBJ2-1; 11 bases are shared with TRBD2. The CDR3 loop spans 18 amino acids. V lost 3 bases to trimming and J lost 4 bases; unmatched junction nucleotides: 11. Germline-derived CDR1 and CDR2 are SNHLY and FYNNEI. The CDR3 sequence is CASSEGVAGGTWYNEQFF. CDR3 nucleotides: TGTGCCAGCAGTGAGGGGGTAGCGGGAGGGACGTGGTACAATGAGCAGTTCTTC.

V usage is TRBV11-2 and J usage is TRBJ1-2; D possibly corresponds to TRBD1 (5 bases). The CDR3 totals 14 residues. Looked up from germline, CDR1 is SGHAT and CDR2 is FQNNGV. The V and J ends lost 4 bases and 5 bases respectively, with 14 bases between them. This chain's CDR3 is CASSWDPGGYGYTF. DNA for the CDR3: TGTGCCAGCAGCTGGGACCCGGGGGGATATGGCTACACCTTC.

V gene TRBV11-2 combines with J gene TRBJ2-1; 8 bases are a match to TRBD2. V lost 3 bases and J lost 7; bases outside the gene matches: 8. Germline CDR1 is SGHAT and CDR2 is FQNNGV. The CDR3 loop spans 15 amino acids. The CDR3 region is CASSFGGALGNEQFF. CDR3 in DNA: TGTGCCAGCAGCTTCGGGGGGGCTTTAGGAAATGAGCAGTTCTTC.

CDR3 nucleotides: TGTGCCAGCAGGGAGAGCGGATCCTCCTACAATGAGCAGTTCTTC. It yields the protein CASRESGSSYNEQFF. This chain joins TRBV6-5 and TRBJ2-1, with a weak D call TRBD2 (5 bases). Trimming pared 6 bases from V and 0 bases from J, leaving 12 bases between. The CDR3 has 15 amino acids. The germline CDR1 and CDR2 sequences are MNHEY and SVGAGI.

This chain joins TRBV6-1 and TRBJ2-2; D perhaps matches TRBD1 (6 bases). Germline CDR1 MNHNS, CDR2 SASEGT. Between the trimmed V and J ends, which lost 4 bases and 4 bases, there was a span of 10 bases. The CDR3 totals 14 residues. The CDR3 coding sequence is TGTGCCAGCAGTGGACAGGTTCTCACCGGGGAGCTGTTTTTT. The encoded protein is CASSGQVLTGELFF.

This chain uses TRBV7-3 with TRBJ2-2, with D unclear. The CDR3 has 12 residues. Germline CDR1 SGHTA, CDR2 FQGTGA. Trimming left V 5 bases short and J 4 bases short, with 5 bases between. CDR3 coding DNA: TGTGCCAGCAGCCCGGGCACCGGGGAGCTGTTTTTT. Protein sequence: CASSPGTGELFF.

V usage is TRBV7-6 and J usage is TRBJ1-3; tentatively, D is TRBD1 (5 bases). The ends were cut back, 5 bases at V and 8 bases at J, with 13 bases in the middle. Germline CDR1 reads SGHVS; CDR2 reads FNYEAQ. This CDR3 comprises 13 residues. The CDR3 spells CASSIRLGDTIYF. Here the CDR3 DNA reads TGTGCCAGCAGCATCCGTCTAGGGGACACCATATATTTT.

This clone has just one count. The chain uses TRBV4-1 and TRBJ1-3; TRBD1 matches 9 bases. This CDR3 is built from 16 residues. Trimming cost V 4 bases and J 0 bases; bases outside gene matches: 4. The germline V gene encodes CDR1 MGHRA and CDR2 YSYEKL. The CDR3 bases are TGCGCCAGCAGCCGGGGACAGGGCAACTCTGGAAACACCATATATTTT. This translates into CASSRGQGNSGNTIYF.

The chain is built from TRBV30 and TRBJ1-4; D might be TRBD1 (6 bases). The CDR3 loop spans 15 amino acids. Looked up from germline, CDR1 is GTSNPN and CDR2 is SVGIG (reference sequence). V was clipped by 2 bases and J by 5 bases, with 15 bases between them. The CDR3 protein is CAWSPQQGYNEKLFF. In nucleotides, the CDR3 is TGTGCCTGGAGTCCCCAACAGGGCTACAATGAAAAACTGTTTTTT.

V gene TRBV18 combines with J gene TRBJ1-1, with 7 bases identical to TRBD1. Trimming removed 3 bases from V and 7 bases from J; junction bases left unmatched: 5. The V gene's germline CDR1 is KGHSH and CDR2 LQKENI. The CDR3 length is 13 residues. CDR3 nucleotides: TGTGCCAGCTCACCGGGGACAGTACGTGAAGCTTTCTTT. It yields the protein CASSPGTVREAFF.

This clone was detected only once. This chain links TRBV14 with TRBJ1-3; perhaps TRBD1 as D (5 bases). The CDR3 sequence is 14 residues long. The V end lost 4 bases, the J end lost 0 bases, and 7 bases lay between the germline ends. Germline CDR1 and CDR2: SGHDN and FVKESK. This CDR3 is CASSRDSSGNTIYF. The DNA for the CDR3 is TGTGCCAGCAGCCGAGACAGCTCTGGAAACACCATATATTTT.

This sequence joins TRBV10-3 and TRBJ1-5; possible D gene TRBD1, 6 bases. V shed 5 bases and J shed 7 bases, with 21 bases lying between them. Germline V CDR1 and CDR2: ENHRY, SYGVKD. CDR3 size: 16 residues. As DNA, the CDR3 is TGTGCCATCAGTCGAACTGCACAGGGTCAAGGGCAGCCCCAGCATTTT. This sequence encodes CAISRTAQGQGQPQHF.

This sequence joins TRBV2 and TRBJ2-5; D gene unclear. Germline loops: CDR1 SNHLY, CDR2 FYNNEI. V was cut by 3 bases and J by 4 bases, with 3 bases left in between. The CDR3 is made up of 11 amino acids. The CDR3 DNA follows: TGTGCCAGCAGTGAGAGAGAGACCCAGTACTTC. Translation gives CASSERETQYF.

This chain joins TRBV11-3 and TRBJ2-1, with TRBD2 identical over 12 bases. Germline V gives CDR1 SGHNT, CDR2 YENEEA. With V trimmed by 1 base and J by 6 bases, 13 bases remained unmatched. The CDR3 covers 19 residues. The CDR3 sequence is CASSLARVLAGGPGNEQFF. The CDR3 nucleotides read TGTGCCAGCAGCTTAGCCCGGGTGCTAGCGGGAGGGCCAGGCAATGAGCAGTTCTTC.

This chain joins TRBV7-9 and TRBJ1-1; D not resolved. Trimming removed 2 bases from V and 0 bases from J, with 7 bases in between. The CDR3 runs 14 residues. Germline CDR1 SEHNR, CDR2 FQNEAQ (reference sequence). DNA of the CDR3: TGTGCCAGCAGCTTATTAGCGATGAACACTGAAGCTTTCTTT. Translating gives CASSLLAMNTEAFF.

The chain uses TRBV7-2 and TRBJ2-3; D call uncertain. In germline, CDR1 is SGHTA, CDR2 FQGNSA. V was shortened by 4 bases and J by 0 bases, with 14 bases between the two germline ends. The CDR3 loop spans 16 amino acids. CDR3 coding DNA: TGTGCCAGCAGCTCCCGCCCCGCCGGGAGCACAGATACGCAGTATTTT. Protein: CASSSRPAGSTDTQYF.

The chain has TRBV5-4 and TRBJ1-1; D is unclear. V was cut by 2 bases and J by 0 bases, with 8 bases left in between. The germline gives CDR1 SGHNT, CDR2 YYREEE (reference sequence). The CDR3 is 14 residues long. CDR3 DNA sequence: TGTGCCAGCAGCTTTAACGGGATGAACACTGAAGCTTTCTTT. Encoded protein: CASSFNGMNTEAFF. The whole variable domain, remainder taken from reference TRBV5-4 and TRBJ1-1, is ETGVTQSPTHLIKTRGQQVTLRCSSQSGHNTVSWYQQALGQGPQFIFQYYREEENGRGNFPPRFSGLQFPNYSSELNVNALELDDSALYLCASSFNGMNTEAFFGQGTRLTVV.

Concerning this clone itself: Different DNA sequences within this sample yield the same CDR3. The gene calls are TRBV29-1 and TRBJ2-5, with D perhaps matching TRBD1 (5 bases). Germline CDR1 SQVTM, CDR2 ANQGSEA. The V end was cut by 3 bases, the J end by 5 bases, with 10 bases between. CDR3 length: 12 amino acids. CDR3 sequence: CSVDSPGETQYF. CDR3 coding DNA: TGCAGCGTTGATTCCCCAGGGGAGACCCAGTACTTC.

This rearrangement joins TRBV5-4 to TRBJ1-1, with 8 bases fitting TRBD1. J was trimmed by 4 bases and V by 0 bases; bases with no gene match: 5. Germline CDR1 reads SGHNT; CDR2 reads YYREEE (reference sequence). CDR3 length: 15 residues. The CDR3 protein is CASSLGGQGLTEAFF. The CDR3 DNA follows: TGTGCCAGCAGCTTGGGTGGACAGGGACTCACTGAAGCTTTCTTT.

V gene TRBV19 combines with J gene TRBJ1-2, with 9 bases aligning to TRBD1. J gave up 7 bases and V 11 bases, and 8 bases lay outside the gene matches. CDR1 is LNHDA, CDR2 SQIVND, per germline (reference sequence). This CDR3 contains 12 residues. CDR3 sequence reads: CASGQGILGYTF. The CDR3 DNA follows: TGTGCCTCGGGACAGGGCATACTTGGCTACACCTTC.